Sequencing of this T cell receptor beta chain was carried out in a study of T cells in Graves' hyperthyroidism and ophthalmopathy. Points from the study as a whole: Clonotypes that were expanded in thyroid above 0.001 mostly appeared in blood too.

Amplified TCR beta CDR3 regions came from RNA transcripts. HTBI primers were employed in a first-round RT-PCR of the TCR CDR3. TCRdb re-called the multiplex PCR reads through MiXCR, storing one row per CDR3 protein. Here the sample spans over 250,000 distinct CDR3 sequences, around 22% being singletons. In regard to this clonotype: What it binds is unknown.

CDR3 length equals 15 residues. Germline-derived CDR1 and CDR2 are LGHDT and YNNKEL (reference sequence). Trimming stripped 0 bases from V and 7 bases from J, with 15 bases between. Input material: blood. V usage is TRBV3-1 and J usage is TRBJ2-5; weak D call: TRBD1 (6 bases). This receptor was identified in a man aged 25 to 40 with Graves' ophthalmopathy. CDR3: CASSQDPQGGRTQYF. The CDR3 bases are TGTGCCAGCAGCCAAGACCCCCAAGGGGGTCGGACCCAGTACTTC.